The rows below give T cell receptor delta chains drawn from one sample of a study of Vδ1+ human thymocytes. TCRdb reanalyzed the multiplex PCR reads using CATT. The repertoire holds roughly 50,000 delta-chain clones, with about a sixth as singletons. Sequenced input: Vdelta1+ gamma-delta thymocytes from the thymus. Receptors originate from a boy under three years old who had congenital heart surgery. Both conserved end residues are part of each CDR3. D genes are given only for firm matches. Not every row has a clone size; where given, it reads once, few, many or a size class.

V	J	size	D	CDR3	DNA
TRDV1	TRDJ1	few	TRDD3	CALGGPGPSWGISLPKYTDKLIF	TGTGCTCTTGGGGGCCCCGGACCGAGCTGGGGGATATCCCTCCCCAAGTACACCGATAAACTCATCTTT
TRDV1	TRDJ1	-	TRDD3	CALGELNSYLGDTRGLIF	TGTGCTCTTGGGGAACTGAACTCCTACCTGGGGGATACGCGGGGACTCATCTTT
TRDV1	TRDJ1	once	TRDD3	CALGTVHGTTSVSGGYTDKLIF	TGTGCTCTTGGGACGGTACACGGAACTACTAGTGTATCTGGGGGATATACCGATAAACTCATCTTT
TRDV1	TRDJ1	-	-	CALGEVPKPRGEGRKRNDKLIF	TGTGCTCTTGGGGAAGTTCCTAAACCTCGGGGTGAAGGGCGTAAGAGGAACGATAAACTCATCTTT
TRDV2	TRDJ1	-	TRDD3	CACRGIIPDKLIF	TGTGCCTGTCGGGGGATAATTCCCGATAAACTCATCTTT
TRDV1	TRDJ1	few	TRDD3	CALGEALIRCYQGDKGLGDTPTYTDKLIF	TGTGCTCTTGGGGAGGCCTTGATCCGATGCTATCAAGGCGATAAGGGACTGGGGGATACGCCCACGTACACCGATAAACTCATCTTT
TRDV1	TRDJ1	few	-	CALGPIGAPVSPYEGPSTDKLIF	TGTGCTCTTGGGCCAATCGGCGCCCCCGTTAGTCCATACGAGGGTCCCTCCACCGATAAACTCATCTTT
TRDV1	TRDJ1	few	-	CALGELRRSYDKLIF	TGTGCTCTTGGGGAACTGAGGAGATCCTACGATAAACTCATCTTT
TRDV1	TRDJ1	-	-	CALGELRPWAYTDKLIF	TGTGCTCTTGGGGAACTCCGTCCCTGGGCGTACACCGATAAACTCATCTTT
TRDV1	TRDJ1	-	TRDD3	CALGEPALRPWGIGFDDKLIF	TGTGCTCTTGGGGAACCCGCCCTACGCCCCTGGGGGATTGGGTTTGACGATAAACTCATCTTT
TRDV1	TRDJ1	-	-	CALGEPTSYDTGVDKLIF	TGTGCTCTTGGGGAACCCACTTCCTACGATACTGGGGTCGATAAACTCATCTTT
TRDV1	TRDJ1	few	TRDD3	CALGAPLPTWTGGYHKLIF	TGTGCTCTTGGGGCCCCCCTTCCTACGTGGACTGGGGGATACCATAAACTCATCTTT
TRDV1	TRDJ1	-	TRDD3	CALGELQETTGGYTDKLIF	TGTGCTCTTGGGGAACTTCAAGAGACGACTGGGGGATACACCGATAAACTCATCTTT
TRDV1	TRDJ1	-	-	CALGEASILGLIF	TGTGCTCTTGGGGAAGCTTCCATACTAGGGCTCATCTTT
TRDV1	TRDJ1	-	-	CALGELTDGPSYVYWGIGYTDKLIF	TGTGCTCTTGGGGAACTGACGGACGGCCCTTCCTACGTGTACTGGGGGATTGGGTACACCGATAAACTCATCTTT
TRDV1	TRDJ1	-	TRDD3	CALGVLLGDTWSTDKLIF	TGTGCTCTTGGGGTCTTACTGGGGGATACGTGGAGCACCGATAAACTCATCTTT
TRDV1	TRDJ1	-	-	CALGERYKPPHKLIF	TGTGCTCTTGGGGAAAGGTACAAACCTCCTCATAAACTCATCTTT
TRDV1	TRDJ1	few	-	CALGETLRRWGEADKLIF	TGTGCTCTTGGGGAAACCCTACGACGATGGGGGGAAGCCGATAAACTCATCTTT
TRDV1	TRDJ1	-	TRDD3	CALTPRTGGSPSSFCGKLIF	TGTGCTCTAACTCCCCGTACTGGGGGATCCCCTTCGTCCTTCTGCGGTAAACTCATCTTT
TRAV29/DV5	TRDJ1	medium-sized	TRDD3	CAASVRTGGITDKLIF	TGTGCAGCAAGCGTTCGTACTGGGGGTATCACCGATAAACTCATCTTT
TRDV1	TRDJ1	few	-	CALGAPRRDERSCTDKLIF	TGTGCTCTTGGGGCCCCGAGGCGGGATGAACGCTCCTGCACCGATAAACTCATCTTT
TRDV1	TRDJ1	few	-	CALGALLRKGEHAAPLYTDKLIF	TGTGCTCTTGGGGCACTACTCAGGAAGGGGGAACATGCAGCTCCCCTGTACACCGATAAACTCATCTTT
TRDV1	TRDJ1	few	TRDD3	CALGNQGLRSWRGMGADKLIF	TGTGCTCTTGGGAACCAAGGCCTTCGGAGTTGGCGGGGGATGGGGGCCGATAAACTCATCTTT
TRDV1	TRDJ1	-	-	CALGELRPTQLGGGPIF	TGTGCTCTTGGGGAACTCCGGCCTACTCAATTGGGGGGTGGACCCATCTTT
TRDV1	TRDJ1	-	TRDD3	CALGELPGWGIRADKLIF	TGTGCTCTTGGGGAACTTCCGGGCTGGGGGATACGCGCCGATAAACTCATCTTT
TRDV1	TRDJ1	few	TRDD3	CALGEPVPTWGIRHTQADKLIF	TGTGCTCTTGGGGAACCGGTCCCAACCTGGGGGATACGTCATACACAGGCCGATAAACTCATCTTT
TRDV1	TRDJ1	few	TRDD3	CALGGLLWGTYTDKLIF	TGTGCTCTTGGGGGCCTACTCTGGGGGACGTACACCGATAAACTCATCTTT
TRDV1	TRDJ1	-	TRDD3	CALGERGPVLGVNTDKLIF	TGTGCTCTTGGGGAACGAGGCCCCGTACTGGGGGTTAACACCGATAAACTCATCTTT
TRDV1	TRDJ1	few	TRDD3	CALGELPEGDPPDKLIF	TGTGCTCTTGGGGAACTTCCTGAGGGGGATCCACCCGATAAACTCATCTTT
TRDV1	TRDJ1	-	-	CALGELVFRPKLIF	TGTGCTCTTGGGGAACTAGTCTTCCGCCCTAAACTCATCTTT
TRDV1	TRDJ1	-	TRDD3	CALGNPPLFGGYTDKLIF	TGTGCTCTTGGGAACCCGCCTTTGTTTGGGGGATACACCGATAAACTCATCTTT
TRDV1	TRDJ1	-	-	CALGERGPSATDKLIF	TGTGCTCTTGGGGAACGGGGGCCGAGCGCAACCGATAAACTCATCTTT